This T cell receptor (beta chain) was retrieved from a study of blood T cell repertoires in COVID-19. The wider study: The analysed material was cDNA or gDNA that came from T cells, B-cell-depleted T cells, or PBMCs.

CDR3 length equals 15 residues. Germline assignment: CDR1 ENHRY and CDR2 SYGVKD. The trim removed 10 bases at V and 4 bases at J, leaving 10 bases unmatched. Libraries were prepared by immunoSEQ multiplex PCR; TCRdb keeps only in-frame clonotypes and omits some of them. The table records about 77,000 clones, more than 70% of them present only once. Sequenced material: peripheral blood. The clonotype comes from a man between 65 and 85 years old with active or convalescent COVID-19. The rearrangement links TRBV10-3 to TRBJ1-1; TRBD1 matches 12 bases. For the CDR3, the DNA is TGTGCCACCGTGGGACAGGGGGCATTGGGCACTGAAGCTTTCTTT. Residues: CATVGQGALGTEAFF.